A selection of T cell receptor beta chains follows, all from one sample in a study of persistence of HIV-infected CD4 T cells. For these receptors, no antigen is known. Produced via immunoSEQ multiplex PCR; TCRdb's table is partial and in-frame only. The table includes roughly 43,000 clones, 80% to 90% detected once. Sequences were derived from CD4+ T cells sorted from PBMCs after roughly 17-hour stimulation, sampled from a patient who received antiretroviral therapy. The receptors shown here come from an adult man with HIV who was CMV-seropositive. Both conserved end residues are part of each CDR3. Fields, in order: V gene, clone size, J gene, D gene, CDR3 DNA, CDR3 protein. The D gene is left open where the match is weak. Some rows have no size entry. The others give once, few or many, or a class for an expanded clone.

>TRBV5-4|-|TRBJ1-2|TRBD1
TGTGCCAGCAGTTTAGGACAGGGGATCTATGGCTACACCTTC
CASSLGQGIYGYTF
>TRBV6-5|-|TRBJ2-7|-
TGTGCCAGCAAGAGGGGAAGTACCTACGAGCAGTACTTC
CASKRGSTYEQYF
>TRBV6-1|-|TRBJ1-4|-
TGTGCCAGCAGTGATTTGACAGCTGCTAATGAAAAACTGTTTTTT
CASSDLTAANEKLFF
>TRBV6-2/TRBV6-3|-|TRBJ2-2|TRBD1
TGTGCCAGCAGTTACAGCGGGACAGGGGCCCTCACCGGGGAGCTGTTTTTT
CASSYSGTGALTGELFF
>TRBV7-9|-|TRBJ1-4|TRBD1
TGTGCCAGCAGCGCCGGACAGGGTAGAACTAATGAAAAACTGTTTTTT
CASSAGQGRTNEKLFF
>TRBV3-1/TRBV3-2|-|TRBJ1-3|-
TGTGCCAGCAGCCAAGAATTAATAAGAAGCTCTGGAAACACCATATATTTT
CASSQELIRSSGNTIYF
>TRBV19|-|TRBJ2-2|-
TGTGCCAGTAGTATAGCTCCGGGCTACGGGGAGCTGTTTTTT
CASSIAPGYGELFF
>TRBV6-5|-|TRBJ1-5|-
TGTGCCAGCAGTCTGTGGGGGGGGAATCAGCCCCAGCATTTT
CASSLWGGNQPQHF
>TRBV28|-|TRBJ2-3|-
TGTGCCAGCAGTTACCCAGGCGGCGGCACAGATACGCAGTATTTT
CASSYPGGGTDTQYF
>TRBV6-2/TRBV6-3|-|TRBJ2-7|TRBD1
TGTGCCAGCAGTTCGCCGGGACAGGGGAGGCTCGAGCAGTACTTC
CASSSPGQGRLEQYF
>TRBV18|-|TRBJ1-1|-
TGTGCCAGCTCACCAAGAGGGCAGAACACTGAAGCTTTCTTT
CASSPRGQNTEAFF
>TRBV7-9|-|TRBJ2-2|TRBD2
TGTGCCAGCAGCTCCTCCCGGACTAGCCGAGCTTACACCGGGGAGCTGTTTTTT
CASSSSRTSRAYTGELFF
>TRBV15|-|TRBJ1-1|-
TGTGCCACCAGCAGAGGGAACCGGGGAATGAACACTGAAGCTTTCTTT
CATSRGNRGMNTEAFF
>TRBV19|-|TRBJ2-2|TRBD1
TGTGCCAGTAGTATAGGACAGGGAGAAGCCGGGGAGCTGTTTTTT
CASSIGQGEAGELFF
>TRBV2|-|TRBJ1-5|-
TGTGCCAGCAGGCCGGGATCAACCAAGGAGACATTGTGGGGATCTGCGAAAGCCCAGCATTTT
CASRPGSTKETLWGSAKAQHF
>TRBV19|-|TRBJ2-4|TRBD1
TGTGCCAGTAGTACCCGGGACAGGGGTGACATTCAGTACTTC
CASSTRDRGDIQYF
>TRBV6-5|-|TRBJ1-5|-
TGTGCCAGCAGCCTCGGGGGGGATCAGCCCCAGCATTTT
CASSLGGDQPQHF
>TRBV5-1|-|TRBJ2-7|TRBD2
TGCGCCAGCAGCTTGGCTAGCGGGCCCTTTTACGAGCAGTACTTC
CASSLASGPFYEQYF
>TRBV4-1|-|TRBJ1-6|TRBD1
TGCGCCAGCAGCCCCCGGGACAGCAATTCACCCCTCCACTTT
CASSPRDSNSPLHF
>TRBV19|-|TRBJ2-7|TRBD1
TGTGCCAGTAGTATGGGGGGGACAGGGTCCTACGAGCAGTACTTC
CASSMGGTGSYEQYF
>TRBV9|-|TRBJ2-7|TRBD2
TGTGCCAGCAGCGTAGGCGGTAGCGGGGGGGCCAGAGAGCAGTACTTC
CASSVGGSGGAREQYF
>TRBV19|few|TRBJ1-2|TRBD1
TGTGCCAGTAAGCCCGGGACAGCAAACTATGGCTACACCTTC
CASKPGTANYGYTF
>TRBV19|-|TRBJ1-2|TRBD1
TGTGCCAGTAGTATAAACGGGGGACAGCGAAGGAACTATGGCTACACCTTC
CASSINGGQRRNYGYTF
>TRBV27|-|TRBJ1-5|-
TGTGCCAGCAGTACATTCTATAATCAGCCCCAGCATTTT
CASSTFYNQPQHF
>TRBV3-1/TRBV3-2|-|TRBJ2-3|TRBD1
TGTGCCAGCAGCCAGCTCGGGACAGGGGGTGAATCGCAGTATTTT
CASSQLGTGGESQYF
>TRBV5-1|few|TRBJ1-3|TRBD1
TGCGCCAGCAGACTCGACAGGGGTCTTGGAAACACCATATATTTT
CASRLDRGLGNTIYF
>TRBV24-1|-|TRBJ1-2|-
TGTGCCACCAGCAGGGTAGGCTATGGCTACACCTTC
CATSRVGYGYTF
>TRBV29-1|-|TRBJ1-3|TRBD1
TGCAGCGCCACCCCGACAGGGACTGGAAACACCATATATTTT
CSATPTGTGNTIYF
>TRBV2|few|TRBJ1-1|-
TGTGCCAGCAGTGAGTGGACGCCCAGGGACACTGAAGCTTTCTTT
CASSEWTPRDTEAFF
>TRBV2|-|TRBJ2-7|-
TGTGCCAGCAGTCCCGGGACGGCTTCCTACGAGCAGTACTTC
CASSPGTASYEQYF
>TRBV5-4|-|TRBJ1-4|TRBD1
TGTGCCAGCAGCATCGGGACAGCGTTTGAAAAACTGTTTTTT
CASSIGTAFEKLFF
>TRBV18|-|TRBJ2-1|TRBD2
TGTGCCAGCTCACCACAAGGTCCGTCGGGAGGCGAGCAGTTCTTC
CASSPQGPSGGEQFF
>TRBV7-9|-|TRBJ2-1|-
TGTGCCAGCAGCTTAGCCTGGAGCAATGAGCAGTTCTTC
CASSLAWSNEQFF
>TRBV11-1|-|TRBJ2-7|TRBD1
TGTGCCAGCAGCCGCACTCGGGACAGGGCATACGAGCAGTACTTC
CASSRTRDRAYEQYF
>TRBV28|-|TRBJ2-1|-
TGTGCCAGCAGTTTACGGAATGAGCAGTTCTTC
CASSLRNEQFF
>TRBV4-2|once|TRBJ1-3|-
TGTGCCAGCAGACAGAGCTCTGGAAACACCATATATTTT
CASRQSSGNTIYF
>TRBV5-6|-|TRBJ1-1|-
TGTGCCAGCATCCTTGGAGGGGAGGGCACTGAAGCTTTCTTT
CASILGGEGTEAFF
>TRBV2|-|TRBJ1-5|-
TGTGCCAGCCAACAGGGCGTCAATCAGCCCCAGCATTTT
CASQQGVNQPQHF
>TRBV13|-|TRBJ1-6|TRBD1
TGTGCCAGCAGCTTAGGGGGACAGGGGTTCTATAATTCACCCCTCCACTTT
CASSLGGQGFYNSPLHF
>TRBV15|once|TRBJ2-1|TRBD2
TGTGCCACCAGCAGAGAGATGCGGGGGAACTCCTACAATGAGCAGTTCTTC
CATSREMRGNSYNEQFF
>TRBV4-1|-|TRBJ1-1|-
TGCGCCAGCAGCCAAGAAACAGGAAGGAACACTGAAGCTTTCTTT
CASSQETGRNTEAFF
>TRBV16|few|TRBJ2-7|-
TGTGCCAGCAGCCTACCAATAAACATAAAGTACTTC
CASSLPINIKYF
>TRBV18|-|TRBJ1-4|-
TGTGCCAGCTCACCCCCTTCCGGGCCTAATGAAAAACTGTTTTTT
CASSPPSGPNEKLFF
>TRBV6-1|few|TRBJ2-2|-
TGTGCCAGCAGTGAAAGGCATAACACCGGGGAGCTGTTTTTT
CASSERHNTGELFF
>TRBV19|-|TRBJ2-3|-
TGTGCCAGTAGTATAAGAAGGGGAATTGATACGCAGTATTTT
CASSIRRGIDTQYF
>TRBV3-1/TRBV3-2|-|TRBJ2-5|-
TGTGCCAGCAGCCTACTCCGGACGGAAAAAGAGACCCAGTACTTC
CASSLLRTEKETQYF